The 5 T cell receptor beta chains below all came from one sample that was sequenced in a study of vaccination and CD4 T cells after COVID-19. Antigens for these TCRs are unknown. Noted treatment: approximately nine-day PBMC culture with coronavirus spike peptide pools or control peptides (ViraFEST assay). Sequenced with the Oncomine TCR Beta short-read assay was DNA taken from cultured CD4+ T cells. TCRdb re-derived calls from the PCR reads in MiXCR, one entry per CDR3 protein. The top ten hold about 5% of the sample, which has 20,000 to 25,000 distinct CDR3 sequences, less than 50% seen once. The source material was CD4+ T cells from blood, cultured in vitro. The receptors stem from a human donor who had recovered from COVID-19.

The CDR3 DNA reads as TGTGCCAGCAGCCAACGGACTAGCGACAAAGAGACCCAGTACTTC. Protein: CASSQRTSDKETQYF. The chain recombines TRBV3-1 with TRBJ2-5, with TRBD2 identical over 9 bases. This CDR3 is built from 15 residues. The ends lost 2 bases at V and 3 bases at J; junction bases unmatched: 4. Germline V gives CDR1 LGHDT, CDR2 YNNKEL (reference sequence).

The rearrangement uses TRBV7-9 and TRBJ1-1, with D possibly TRBD1 on 5 matching bases. This CDR3 comprises 15 residues. The V gene's germline CDR1 is SEHNR and CDR2 FQNEAQ (reference sequence). V was trimmed by 1 base and J by 4 bases, leaving 13 bases between them. This chain's CDR3 is CASSLDIAGTTEAFF. In DNA, the CDR3 is TGTGCCAGCAGCTTAGACATAGCCGGGACCACTGAAGCTTTCTTT.

V is TRBV7-2 and J is TRBJ2-5; maybe TRBD2 (5 bases). Trimming shortened V by 5 bases and J by 1 base, and 14 bases separated the two germline ends. CDR3 length equals 15 residues. CDR1 and CDR2 (germline): SGHTA, FQGNSA. The CDR3 DNA sequence: TGTGCCAGCAGCAGGGTTTCAGCGGCCCAAGAGACCCAGTACTTC. This translates into CASSRVSAAQETQYF.

The gene calls are TRBV2 and TRBJ2-3, with 7 nucleotides matching TRBD2. V was clipped by 4 bases and J by 3 bases; unmatched bases: 7. Germline CDR1 reads SNHLY; CDR2 reads FYNNEI. CDR3 length: 15 amino acids. CDR3 sequence reads: CASSGRMGGTDTQYF. Written as DNA, the CDR3 is TGTGCCAGCAGTGGGCGAATGGGGGGGACAGATACGCAGTATTTT.

The chain recombines TRBV19 with TRBJ1-2, with D possibly being TRBD1 (6 bases). CDR1 and CDR2 from the germline V gene are LNHDA and SQIVND (reference sequence). The length of the CDR3 is 12 residues. Trimming removed 5 bases at V and 5 bases at J, with 9 bases between. CDR3 protein: CASSSQGYGYTF. CDR3 nucleotide sequence: TGTGCCAGTAGTTCGCAGGGGTATGGCTACACCTTC.